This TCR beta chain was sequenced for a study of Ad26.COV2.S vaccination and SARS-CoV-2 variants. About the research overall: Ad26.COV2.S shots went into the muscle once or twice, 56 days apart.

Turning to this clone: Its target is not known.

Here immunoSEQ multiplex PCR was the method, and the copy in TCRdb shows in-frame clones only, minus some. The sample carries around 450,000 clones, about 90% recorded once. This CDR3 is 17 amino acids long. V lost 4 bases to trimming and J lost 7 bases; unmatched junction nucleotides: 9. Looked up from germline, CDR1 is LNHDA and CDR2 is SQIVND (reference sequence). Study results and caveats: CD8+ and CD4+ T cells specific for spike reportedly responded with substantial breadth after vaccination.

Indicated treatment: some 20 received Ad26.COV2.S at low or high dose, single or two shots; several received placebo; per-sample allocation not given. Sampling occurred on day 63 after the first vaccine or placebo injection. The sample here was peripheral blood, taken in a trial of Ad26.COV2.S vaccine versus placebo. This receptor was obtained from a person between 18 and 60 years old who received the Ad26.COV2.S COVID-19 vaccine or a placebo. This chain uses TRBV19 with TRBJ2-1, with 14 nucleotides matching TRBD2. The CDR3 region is CASSNPTSGRARNEQFF. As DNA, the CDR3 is TGTGCCAGTAGTAATCCGACTAGCGGGAGGGCCAGGAATGAGCAGTTCTTC.